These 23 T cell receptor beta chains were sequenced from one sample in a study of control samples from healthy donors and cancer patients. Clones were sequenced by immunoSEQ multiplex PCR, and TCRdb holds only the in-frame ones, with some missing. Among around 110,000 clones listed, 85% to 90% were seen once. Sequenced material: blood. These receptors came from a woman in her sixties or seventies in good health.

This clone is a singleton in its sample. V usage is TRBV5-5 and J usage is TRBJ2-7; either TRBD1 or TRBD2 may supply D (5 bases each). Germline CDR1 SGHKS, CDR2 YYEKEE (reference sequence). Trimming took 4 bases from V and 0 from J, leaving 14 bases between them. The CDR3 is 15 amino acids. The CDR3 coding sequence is TGTGCCAGCAGCCCCCCGGGACGGCTCTCCTACGAGCAGTACTTC. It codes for CASSPPGRLSYEQYF.

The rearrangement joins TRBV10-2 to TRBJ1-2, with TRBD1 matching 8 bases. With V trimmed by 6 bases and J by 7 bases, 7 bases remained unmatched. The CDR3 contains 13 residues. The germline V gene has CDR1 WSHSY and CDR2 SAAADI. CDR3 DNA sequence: TGCGCCAGCAGAGCAGGGGGCGCGGGTGGCTACACCTTC. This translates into CASRAGGAGGYTF.

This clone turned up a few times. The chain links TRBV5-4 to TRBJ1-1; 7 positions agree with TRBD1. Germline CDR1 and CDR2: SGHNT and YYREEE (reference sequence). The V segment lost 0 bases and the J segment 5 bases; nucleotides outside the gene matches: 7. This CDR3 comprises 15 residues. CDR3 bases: TGTGCCAGCAGCTTGGCCGCGCAGGGGGGGACTGAAGCTTTCTTT. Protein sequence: CASSLAAQGGTEAFF.

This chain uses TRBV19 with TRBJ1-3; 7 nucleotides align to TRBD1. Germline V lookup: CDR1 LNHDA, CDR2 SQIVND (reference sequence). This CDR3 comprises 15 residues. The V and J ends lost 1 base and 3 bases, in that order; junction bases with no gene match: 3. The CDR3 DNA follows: TGTGCCAGTAGTATAGTGGCAGGGGGTGGAAACACCATATATTTT. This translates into CASSIVAGGGNTIYF.

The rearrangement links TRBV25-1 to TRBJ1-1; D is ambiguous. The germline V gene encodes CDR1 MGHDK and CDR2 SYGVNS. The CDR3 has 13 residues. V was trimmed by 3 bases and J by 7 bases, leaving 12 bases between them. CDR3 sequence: CASSDGSAYEAFF. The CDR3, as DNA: TGTGCCAGCAGTGATGGGTCCGCATATGAAGCTTTCTTT. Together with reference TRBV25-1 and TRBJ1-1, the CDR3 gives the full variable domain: EADIYQTPRYLVIGTGKKITLECSQTMGHDKMYWYQQDPGMELHLIHYSYGVNSTEKGDLSSESTVSRIRTEHFPLTLESARPSHTSQYLCASSDGSAYEAFFGQGTRLTVV.

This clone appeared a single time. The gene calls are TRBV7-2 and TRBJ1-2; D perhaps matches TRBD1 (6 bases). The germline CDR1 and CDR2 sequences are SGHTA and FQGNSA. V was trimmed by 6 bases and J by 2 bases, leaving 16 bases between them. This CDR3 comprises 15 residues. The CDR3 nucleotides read TGTGCCAGCAGTCCTCACAGGGCTAAGAACTATGGCTACACCTTC. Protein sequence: CASSPHRAKNYGYTF.

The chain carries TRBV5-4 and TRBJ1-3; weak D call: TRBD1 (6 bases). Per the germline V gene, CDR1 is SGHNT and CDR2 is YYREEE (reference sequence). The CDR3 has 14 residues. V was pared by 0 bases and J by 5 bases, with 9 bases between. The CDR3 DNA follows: TGTGCCAGCAGCTTGGGACAGGATCGAAACACCATATATTTT. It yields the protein CASSLGQDRNTIYF.

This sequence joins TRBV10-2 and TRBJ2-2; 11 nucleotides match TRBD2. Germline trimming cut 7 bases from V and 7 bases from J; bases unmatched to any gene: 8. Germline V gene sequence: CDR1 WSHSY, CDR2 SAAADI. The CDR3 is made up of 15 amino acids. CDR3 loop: CASTNSGGAGGELFF. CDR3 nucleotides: TGCGCCAGCACTAATAGCGGGGGGGCCGGCGGGGAGCTGTTTTTT.

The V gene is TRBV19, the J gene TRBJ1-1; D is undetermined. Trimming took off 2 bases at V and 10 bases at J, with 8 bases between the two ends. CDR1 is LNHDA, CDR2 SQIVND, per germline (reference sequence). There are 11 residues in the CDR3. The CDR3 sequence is CASSIRAGAFF. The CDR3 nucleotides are TGTGCCAGTAGTATACGGGCAGGAGCTTTCTTT.

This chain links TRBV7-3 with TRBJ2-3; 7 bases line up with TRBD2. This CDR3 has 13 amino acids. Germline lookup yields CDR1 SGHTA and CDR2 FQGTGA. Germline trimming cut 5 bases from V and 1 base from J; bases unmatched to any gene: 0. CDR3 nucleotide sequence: TGTGCCAGCAGCGCGGGGGGCACAGATACGCAGTATTTT. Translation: CASSAGGTDTQYF.

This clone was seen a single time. The CDR3 region is CASSLASGRTDTQYF. For the CDR3, the DNA is TGTGCCAGCAGCTTGGCTAGCGGTCGCACAGATACGCAGTATTTT. The gene calls are TRBV5-6 and TRBJ2-3, with 7 bases lining up with TRBD2. Germline-derived CDR1 and CDR2 are SGHDT and YYEEEE. The CDR3 contains 15 residues. V was clipped by 0 bases and J by 1 base; unmatched bases: 2.

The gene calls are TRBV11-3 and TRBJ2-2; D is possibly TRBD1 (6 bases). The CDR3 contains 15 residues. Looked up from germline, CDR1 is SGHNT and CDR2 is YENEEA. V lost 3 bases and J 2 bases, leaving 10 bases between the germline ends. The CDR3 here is CASSLRGSNTGELFF. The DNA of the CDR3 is TGTGCCAGCAGCTTGAGGGGGTCAAACACCGGGGAGCTGTTTTTT. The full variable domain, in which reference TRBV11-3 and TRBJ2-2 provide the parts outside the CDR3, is EAGVVQSPRYKIIEKKQPVAFWCNPISGHNTLYWYLQNLGQGPELLIRYENEEAVDDSQLPKDRFSAERLKGVDSTLKIQPAELGDSAVYLCASSLRGSNTGELFFGEGSRLTVL.

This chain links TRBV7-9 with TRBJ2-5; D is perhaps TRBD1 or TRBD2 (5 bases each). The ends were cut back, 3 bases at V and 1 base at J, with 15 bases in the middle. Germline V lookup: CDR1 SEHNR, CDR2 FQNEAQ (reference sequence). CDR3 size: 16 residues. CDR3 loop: CASSLAPGRSQETQYF. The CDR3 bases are TGTGCCAGCAGCTTGGCCCCGGGACGCAGCCAAGAGACCCAGTACTTC.

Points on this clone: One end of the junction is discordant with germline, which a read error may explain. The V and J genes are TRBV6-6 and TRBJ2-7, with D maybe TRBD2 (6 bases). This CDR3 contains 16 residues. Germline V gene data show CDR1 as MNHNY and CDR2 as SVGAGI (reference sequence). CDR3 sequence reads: CASSLPVGGSSYKQYF. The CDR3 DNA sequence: TGTGCCAGCAGTTTACCTGTGGGGGGAAGCTCCTACAAGCAGTACTTC.

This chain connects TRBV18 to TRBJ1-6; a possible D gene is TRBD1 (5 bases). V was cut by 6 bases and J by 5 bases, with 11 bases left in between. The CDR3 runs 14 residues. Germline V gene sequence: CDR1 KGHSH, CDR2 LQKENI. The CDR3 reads CASSQGTDNSPLHF. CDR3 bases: TGTGCCAGCTCTCAAGGGACGGATAATTCACCCCTCCACTTT.

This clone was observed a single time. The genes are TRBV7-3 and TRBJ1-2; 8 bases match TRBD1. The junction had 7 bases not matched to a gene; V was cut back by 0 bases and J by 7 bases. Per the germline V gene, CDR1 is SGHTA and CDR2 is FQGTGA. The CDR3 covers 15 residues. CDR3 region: CASSLTRTGSGGYTF. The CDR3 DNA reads TGTGCCAGCAGCTTAACGAGGACAGGGTCGGGTGGCTACACCTTC.

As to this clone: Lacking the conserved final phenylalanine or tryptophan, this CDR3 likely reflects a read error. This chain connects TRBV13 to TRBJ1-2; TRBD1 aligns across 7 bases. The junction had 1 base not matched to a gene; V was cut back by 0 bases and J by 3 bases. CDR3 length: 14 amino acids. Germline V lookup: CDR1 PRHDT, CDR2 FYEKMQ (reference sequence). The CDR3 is CASSLGQGDYGYTL. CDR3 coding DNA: TGTGCCAGCAGCTTAGGTCAGGGGGACTATGGCTACACCCTC.

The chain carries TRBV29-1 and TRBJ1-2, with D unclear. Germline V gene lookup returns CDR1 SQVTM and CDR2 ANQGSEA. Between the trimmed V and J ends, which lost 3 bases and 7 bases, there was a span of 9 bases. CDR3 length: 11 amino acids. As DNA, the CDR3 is TGCAGCGTTGATCCCCAGGCTGGCTACACCTTC. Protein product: CSVDPQAGYTF.

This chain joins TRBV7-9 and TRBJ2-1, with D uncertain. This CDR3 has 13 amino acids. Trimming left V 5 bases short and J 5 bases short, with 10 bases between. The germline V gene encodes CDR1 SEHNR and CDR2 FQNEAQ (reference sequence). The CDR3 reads CASSQTRNNEQFF. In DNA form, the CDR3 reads TGTGCCAGCAGCCAGACAAGAAACAATGAGCAGTTCTTC.

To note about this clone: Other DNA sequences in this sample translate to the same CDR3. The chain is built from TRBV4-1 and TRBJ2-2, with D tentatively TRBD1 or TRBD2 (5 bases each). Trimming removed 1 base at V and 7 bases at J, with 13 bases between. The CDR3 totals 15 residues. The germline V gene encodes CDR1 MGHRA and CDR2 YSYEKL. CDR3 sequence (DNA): TGCGCCAGCAGCCAAGCAGCCTCGAGGGGCGGGGAGCTGTTTTTT. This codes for CASSQAASRGGELFF.

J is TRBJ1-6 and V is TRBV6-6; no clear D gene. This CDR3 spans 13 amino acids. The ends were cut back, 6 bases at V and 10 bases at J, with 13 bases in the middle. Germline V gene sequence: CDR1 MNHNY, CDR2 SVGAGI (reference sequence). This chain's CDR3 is CASSPGLSSPLHF. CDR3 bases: TGTGCCAGCAGCCCGGGTCTCAGCTCACCCCTCCACTTT.

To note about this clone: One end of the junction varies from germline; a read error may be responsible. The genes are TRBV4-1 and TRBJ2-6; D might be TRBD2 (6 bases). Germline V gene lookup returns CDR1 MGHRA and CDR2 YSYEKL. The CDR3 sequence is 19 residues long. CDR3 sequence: CASSHASGTSTSGANVPTF. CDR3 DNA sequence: TGCGCCAGCAGCCACGCTTCCGGGACTTCTACCTCTGGGGCCAACGTCCCGACTTTC.

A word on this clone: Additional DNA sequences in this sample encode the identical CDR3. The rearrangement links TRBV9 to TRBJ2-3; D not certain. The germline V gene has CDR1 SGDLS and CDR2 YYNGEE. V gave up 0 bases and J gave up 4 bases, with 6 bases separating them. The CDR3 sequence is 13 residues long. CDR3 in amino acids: CASSVVSSDTQYF. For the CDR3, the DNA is TGTGCCAGCAGCGTAGTTTCTTCAGATACGCAGTATTTT. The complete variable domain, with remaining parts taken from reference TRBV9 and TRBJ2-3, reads DSGVTQTPKHLITATGQRVTLRCSPRSGDLSVYWYQQSLDQGLQFLIQYYNGEERAKGNILERFSAQQFPDLHSELNLSSLELGDSALYFCASSVVSSDTQYFGPGTRLTVL.